A selection of T cell receptor beta chains follows, all from one sample in a study of blood T cell repertoires in COVID-19. Using immunoSEQ multiplex PCR, the repertoire was profiled, and TCRdb retains in-frame clones only, with some absent. The data show under 200,000 clones, around 80% seen once. Material: PBMCs or T cells enriched from blood (not recorded which). These receptors were collected from a man in his fifties who had recovered from COVID-19. Both conserved end residues are trimmed from each CDR3. Fields, in order: V gene, CDR3 protein.

v_call: TRBV3-1/TRBV3-2; cdr3_aa: ASSQEEGYGYT
v_call: TRBV12-5; cdr3_aa: ASGKRGGASTDTQY
v_call: TRBV4-1; cdr3_aa: ASSQEESILTPLH
v_call: TRBV9; cdr3_aa: ASSEGQPGTTQETQY
v_call: TRBV10-3; cdr3_aa: AISEREYNEQF
v_call: TRBV18; cdr3_aa: ASSPRTRDGYT
v_call: TRBV4-1; cdr3_aa: ASSVTSGETYEQY
v_call: TRBV18; cdr3_aa: ASSPRWGVNTEAF
v_call: TRBV7-9; cdr3_aa: ASSYGQGAGGYT
v_call: TRBV19; cdr3_aa: ASSIQAGLSNQPQH
v_call: TRBV7-2; cdr3_aa: ASSLVIGDNEQF
v_call: TRBV6-5; cdr3_aa: ASSSSGGLKEQF
v_call: TRBV7-9; cdr3_aa: ASSFTGNTIY
v_call: TRBV5-4; cdr3_aa: ASSSYSGAGETQY
v_call: TRBV5-6; cdr3_aa: ASSLTGFIYEQY
v_call: TRBV2; cdr3_aa: ASSVGGASSYEQY
v_call: TRBV9; cdr3_aa: ASSVEMGPGRNSPLH
v_call: TRBV20-1; cdr3_aa: SASSGVNQPQH
v_call: TRBV7-9; cdr3_aa: ASSGDREKGNEQF
v_call: TRBV7-8; cdr3_aa: ASSSMVLTNYGYT
v_call: TRBV11-2; cdr3_aa: ASRPTEGEKLF
v_call: TRBV14; cdr3_aa: ASSQGVGGEQF
v_call: TRBV3-1/TRBV3-2; cdr3_aa: ASSSEDRGWYGYT
v_call: TRBV4-2; cdr3_aa: ASSQVLSGRDEQF
v_call: TRBV3-1/TRBV3-2; cdr3_aa: ASSPSPTGNSGYT
v_call: TRBV7-2; cdr3_aa: ASSRTSGPPRGTGELF
v_call: TRBV5-1; cdr3_aa: ASSPEDRSSPLH
v_call: TRBV3-1/TRBV3-2; cdr3_aa: ASSRVQGSTEAF
v_call: TRBV28; cdr3_aa: ASSSPRSTRRGGVNIQY
v_call: TRBV5-6; cdr3_aa: ASSQFNEQF
v_call: TRBV18; cdr3_aa: ASGASTEAF
v_call: TRBV4-2; cdr3_aa: ASSQGSGQTYEQY
v_call: TRBV19; cdr3_aa: ASSSRDRVENQPQH
v_call: TRBV3-1/TRBV3-2; cdr3_aa: ASSQVQGGNTEAF
v_call: TRBV4-1; cdr3_aa: ASSQVLARDSPLH
v_call: TRBV7-8; cdr3_aa: ASSQQGKRVNGYT
v_call: TRBV7-9; cdr3_aa: ASSPGQGPLDAF
v_call: TRBV6-2/TRBV6-3; cdr3_aa: ASSYSVVTGEQF
v_call: TRBV9; cdr3_aa: ASSLSRGGETQY
v_call: TRBV29-1; cdr3_aa: SVGTPNTGELF
v_call: TRBV6-2/TRBV6-3; cdr3_aa: ASTYGGGNSYNEQF
v_call: TRBV2; cdr3_aa: ASSVRKIIQTNTEAF
v_call: TRBV20-1; cdr3_aa: SASAGTGLSNTEAF
v_call: TRBV11-3; cdr3_aa: ASSPGQGESETQY
v_call: TRBV6-1; cdr3_aa: ASSEGAVRNSPLH